The 26 T cell receptor beta chains below were found in one sample sequenced in a study of tumor-infiltrating lymphocytes in primary liver carcinoma. The input was around 530 ng total RNA; TCR beta cDNA was made from it with a constant-region primer. Three nested multiplex PCR rounds of slightly modified ARM-PCR generated TCR beta libraries. The first two PCR rounds used TRBV1-TRBV30 primers with a Cbeta primer, approximately 10 cycles each. Using its own MiXCR run on the multiplex PCR reads, TCRdb lists one record per CDR3 protein. This table holds approximately 330,000 distinct CDR3 sequences, less than 70% found once. Unsorted whole blood served as the source of blood RNA, and germline DNA was extracted as well. Sample: peripheral blood. The receptor source for this set is a man in his forties or fifties with primary liver carcinoma and hepatitis B virus infection.

This clonotype has more than one count but fewer than ten. This chain uses TRBV10-3 with TRBJ2-7; D is ambiguous. The CDR3 totals 11 residues. CDR1 and CDR2 from the germline V gene are ENHRY and SYGVKD. Trimming left V 2 bases short and J 10 bases short, with 9 bases between. CDR3 DNA sequence: TGTGCCATCAGTGAGAAAACAGCTCAGTACTTC. It is translated as CAISEKTAQYF.

This clonotype came up a few times. The chain employs TRBV5-5 and TRBJ1-1; D is undetermined. The CDR3 runs 13 residues. Between the trimmed V and J ends, which lost 2 bases and 0 bases, there was a span of 5 bases. Germline V gives CDR1 SGHKS, CDR2 YYEKEE (reference sequence). The CDR3 protein is CASSLPLNTEAFF. CDR3 coding DNA: TGTGCCAGCAGCTTACCATTGAACACTGAAGCTTTCTTT.

This clonotype has only a few counts. This chain connects TRBV6-2 or TRBV6-3 to TRBJ2-7; possible D gene TRBD2, 7 bases. The CDR3 has 18 amino acids. Trimming left V 7 bases short and J 3 bases short, with 28 bases between. Germline assignment: CDR1 MNHEY and CDR2 SVGEGT. In DNA, the CDR3 is TGTGCCAGCATTAGCGGCGGGGGCCGCCCGGGTCGTGTCTACGAGCAGTACTTC. It encodes CASISGGGRPGRVYEQYF.

A note on this clonotype: This clone may be a read error of a much larger clone one base away. This rearrangement joins TRBV6-5 to TRBJ2-2; D is unclear. V lost 0 bases to trimming and J lost 1 base, with 9 bases between them. Germline-derived CDR1 and CDR2 are MNHEY and SVGAGI. The CDR3 runs to 16 residues. The CDR3 nucleotides read TGTGCCAGCAGTTACTCCCGATGGTTGAACACCGGGGAGCTGTTTTTT. It encodes CASSYSRWLNTGELFF.

The CDR3 loop reads CASALGAPQETQYF. The DNA of the CDR3 is TGTGCTAGTGCCTTGGGGGCTCCACAAGAGACCCAGTACTTC. This rearrangement joins TRBV12-5 to TRBJ2-5; perhaps TRBD1 as D (6 bases). CDR1 is LGHNT and CDR2 is FRNRAP in the germline V gene. CDR3 length: 14 amino acids. Trimming cost V 7 bases and J 2 bases, with 14 bases left between them. Filled out from reference TRBV12-5 and TRBJ2-5, the complete variable domain reads DARVTQTPRHKVTEMGQEVTMRCQPILGHNTVFWYRQTMMQGLELLAYFRNRAPLDDSGMPKDRFSAEMPDATLATLKIQPSEPRDSAVYFCASALGAPQETQYFGPGTRLLVL.

Note on this clonotype: The junction differs from germline at one of its ends, possibly a read error. The chain couples TRBV11-2 to TRBJ2-3; perhaps D is TRBD1 or TRBD2 (5 bases each). The CDR3 contains 17 residues. The germline CDR1 and CDR2 sequences are SGHAT and FQNNGV. The CDR3 region has the DNA TGTGCCAGCAGCTTAGTCCCCGGGACGGTTAGAACAGATACGCAGTGTTTT. This translates into CASSLVPGTVRTDTQCF. The full variable domain, its missing parts supplied by reference TRBV11-2 and TRBJ2-3, is EAGVAQSPRYKIIEKRQSVAFWCNPISGHATLYWYQQILGQGPKLLIQFQNNGVVDDSQLPKDRFSAERLKGVDSTLKIQPAKLEDSAVYLCASSLVPGTVRTDTQCFGPGTRLTVL.

This clonotype showed up just a few times. The V and J genes are TRBV28 and TRBJ2-3, with unresolved D. This CDR3 is built from 14 residues. The V end was cut by 7 bases, the J end by 1 base, with 12 bases between. CDR1 MDHEN and CDR2 SYDVKM come from the germline V gene. The CDR3 region has the DNA TGTGCCAGCACCTCCCCTGTCCGCACAGATACGCAGTATTTT. Translated: CASTSPVRTDTQYF.

With respect to this clonotype: A much larger clone lies a single base off, so this may be a read error. J is TRBJ2-3 and V is TRBV10-3; 7 nucleotides line up with TRBD2. CDR1 and CDR2 (germline): ENHRY, SYGVKD. This CDR3 spans 12 amino acids. In DNA, the CDR3 is TGTGGCATCAGCGACGGACTAGTCGGACAGTATTTT. This translates into CGISDGLVGQYF.

The chain combines TRBV5-6 with TRBJ1-2; 7 positions match TRBD1. Trimming removed 4 bases from V and 5 bases from J; junction bases left unmatched: 8. From germline, CDR1 is SGHDT and CDR2 YYEEEE. The CDR3 length is 14 residues. CDR3 nucleotide sequence: TGTGCCAGCAGCCCGACAGGGAAAGGGTATGGCTACACCTTC. The encoded protein is CASSPTGKGYGYTF. The full variable domain, completed using reference TRBV5-6 and TRBJ1-2, is DAGVTQSPTHLIKTRGQQVTLRCSPKSGHDTVSWYQQALGQGPQFIFQYYEEEERQRGNFPDRFSGHQFPNYSSELNVNALLLGDSALYLCASSPTGKGYGYTFGSGTRLTVV.

This clonotype has a count of ten or more. The CDR3 here is CASSSQGGDYGYTF. For the CDR3, the DNA is TGTGCCAGCAGCTCACAGGGGGGGGACTATGGCTACACCTTC. The chain uses TRBV12-3 or TRBV12-4 and TRBJ1-2; 8 bases agree with TRBD1. V shed 6 bases and J 3 bases; nucleotides not matched to a gene: 6. This CDR3 spans 14 amino acids.

Points on this clonotype: As the CDR3 is not closed by the conserved phenylalanine or tryptophan, this likely results from a read error. J is TRBJ2-1 and V is TRBV11-1; a possible D gene is TRBD2 (6 bases). The CDR3 spans 14 residues. The germline CDR1 and CDR2 sequences are SGHAT and FQDESV (reference sequence). CDR3 DNA: TGTACCAGCAGCTTTGCGCGGGGAGGCAATGAGCAGTTCATC. Its translation: CTSSFARGGNEQFI.

This sequence joins TRBV7-9 and TRBJ1-2; weak D call: TRBD1 (6 bases). CDR3 length equals 14 residues. Deletions cut 7 bases from V and 4 bases from J, with 16 bases between. CDR1 and CDR2 from the germline V gene are SEHNR and FQNEAQ (reference sequence). Here the CDR3 DNA reads TGTGCCAGCACACCAACAGGGCAAGGCTATGGCTACACCTTC. Its protein product is CASTPTGQGYGYTF.

A word on this clonotype: One end of the junction does not line up with germline, which may come from a read error. The chain has TRBV6-6 and TRBJ2-7; either TRBD1 or TRBD2 may supply D (5 bases each). This CDR3 comprises 14 residues. From germline, CDR1 is MNHNY and CDR2 SVGAGI (reference sequence). The CDR3 region has the DNA TGTGCCAGCGGTTACTGGGGGATAACCTACGAGCAATACTTC. Translating it yields CASGYWGITYEQYF.

The chain carries TRBV6-5 and TRBJ2-7; TRBD1 might be the D (5 bases). The CDR3 covers 17 residues. The ends were cut back, 0 bases at V and 2 bases at J, with 17 bases in the middle. Looked up from germline, CDR1 is MNHEY and CDR2 is SVGAGI. CDR3 sequence: CASSYSGVQALPYEQYF. CDR3 nucleotides: TGTGCCAGCAGTTACTCTGGCGTACAGGCCCTACCCTACGAGCAGTACTTC.

Concerning this clonotype: A read error may account for a junction end that differs from germline. The J gene is TRBJ2-1, the V gene TRBV11-2, with D maybe TRBD2 (7 bases). Germline CDR1 and CDR2: SGHAT and FQNNGV. The CDR3 covers 15 residues. CDR3 coding DNA: TGTGTCAGCAGCTTAGAGGGCGGGGGCAGCAATGAGCAGATCTTC. Protein sequence: CVSSLEGGGSNEQIF.

This clonotype was detected only a few times. This chain uses TRBV28 with TRBJ2-7; possibly TRBD1 for D (5 bases). Trimming left V 8 bases short and J 4 bases short, with 18 bases between. This CDR3 is built from 14 residues. The germline V gene encodes CDR1 MDHEN and CDR2 SYDVKM. CDR3 in amino acids: CASEGGRAQYEQYF. CDR3 in DNA: TGTGCCAGCGAAGGTGGCAGGGCACAGTACGAGCAGTACTTC.

This clonotype was seen at least ten times. The gene calls are TRBV6-5 and TRBJ2-2; the match to TRBD2 covers 7 bases. Germline V gene lookup returns CDR1 MNHEY and CDR2 SVGAGI. The CDR3 totals 18 residues. With 0 bases clipped from V and 4 bases from J, the junction kept 11 bases outside the gene matches. CDR3 loop: CASSYSTFLGRGTGELFF. The CDR3 nucleotides read TGTGCCAGCAGTTACTCGACGTTTCTGGGGAGGGGCACCGGGGAGCTGTTTTTT.

As for this clonotype: Compared with germline, one end of the junction differs, possibly owing to a read error. The rearrangement uses TRBV11-2 and TRBJ2-1, with TRBD1 as a possible D gene (5 bases). The length of the CDR3 is 15 residues. Germline V gives CDR1 SGHAT, CDR2 FQNNGV. CDR3 nucleotide sequence: TGTGCCAGCAGCATAGACGAGACAGCACGTCTTGAGCTGTTCTTC. This encodes CASSIDETARLELFF.

This clonotype turned up a few times. Given a much more abundant clone one base away, this may be a read error. The chain uses TRBV12-3 or TRBV12-4 and TRBJ1-1, with D possibly being TRBD1 (5 bases). The CDR3 spans 13 residues. The CDR3 sequence is CVSSRGEGTEAFF. The CDR3 DNA is TGTGTCAGCAGTAGAGGGGAAGGCACTGAAGCTTTCTTT.

This clonotype appeared once. One junction end disagrees with the germline gene, perhaps due to a read error. The rearrangement links TRBV11-3 to TRBJ1-1, with D perhaps TRBD1 (5 bases). Germline V gene lookup returns CDR1 SGHNT and CDR2 YENEEA. The CDR3 covers 14 residues. CDR3 nucleotides: TGTGCCAGCACCGACGGGGGAGCGGACACTGAGGCTTTCTTT. Translated: CASTDGGADTEAFF.

For this clonotype: At one end, the junction sequence differs from germline, possibly due to a read error. The chain joins TRBV7-9 to TRBJ2-7; no clear D. Germline V gene sequence: CDR1 SEHNR, CDR2 FQNEAQ (reference sequence). The CDR3 length is 12 residues. CDR3 in DNA: TGTTCCAGCAGCTCAAAGAGAGACGAGCAGTACTTC. Translating gives CSSSSKRDEQYF.

Notes on this clonotype: A much larger clone differs from this one at a single base, so this may be a read error. J is TRBJ2-1 and V is TRBV11-2; possible D gene TRBD2, 6 bases. The J call may be faulty, since TRBJ2-5 better matches the DNA end. Germline CDR1 SGHAT, CDR2 FQNNGV. The CDR3 sequence is 14 residues long. The CDR3 reads CTSSYPPGGETQYF. The CDR3 bases are TGTACCAGCAGCTACCCTCCTGGGGGGGAGACCCAGTACTTC.

This clonotype has only a few counts. V and J are TRBV13 and TRBJ2-2; D is perhaps TRBD1 or TRBD2 (6 bases each). The CDR3 is 15 residues long. Trimming shortened V by 2 bases and J by 7 bases, and 14 bases separated the two germline ends. CDR1 PRHDT and CDR2 FYEKMQ come from the germline V gene (reference sequence). The CDR3 reads CASSLLGGSNGELFF. In nucleotides, the CDR3 is TGTGCCAGCAGCTTATTGGGGGGCTCTAACGGGGAGCTGTTTTTT.

The V and J genes are TRBV24-1 and TRBJ2-3, with D tentatively TRBD2 (6 bases). The V gene's germline CDR1 is KGHDR and CDR2 SFDVKD. Trimming stripped 3 bases from V and 2 bases from J, with 8 bases between. The CDR3 is made up of 14 amino acids. CDR3 DNA: TGTGCCACCAGTGATACGGGAGTCACAGATACGCAGTATTTT. Residues: CATSDTGVTDTQYF.

V is TRBV28 and J is TRBJ1-6, with TRBD1 as a possible D gene (6 bases). Trimming left V 2 bases short and J 5 bases short, with 13 bases between. CDR3 length: 16 residues. Germline loops: CDR1 MDHEN, CDR2 SYDVKM. Written as DNA, the CDR3 is TGTGCCAGCAGTTTACCGGGGGCAGTCAATAATTCACCCCTCCACTTT. This encodes CASSLPGAVNNSPLHF.

This clonotype was found many times. The chain couples TRBV6-1 to TRBJ1-2; a possible D gene is TRBD1 (6 bases). Germline V lookup: CDR1 MNHNS, CDR2 SASEGT. The CDR3 is 13 amino acids. V was clipped by 2 bases and J by 8 bases, with 12 bases between them. The CDR3 DNA reads TGTGCCAGCAGTGAAACAGGGACGCGGGGCTACACCTTC. As protein: CASSETGTRGYTF.